This T cell receptor beta chain was profiled in a study of glioma-infiltrating T cells after dendritic cell vaccination. Broader study findings: Higher pretreatment TIL content predicted longer progression-free time and survival.

For this clone: The antigen remains undetermined.

V was trimmed by 0 bases and J by 7 bases, leaving 13 bases between them. The CDR3 is made up of 15 amino acids. Germline values: CDR1 SGHRS, CDR2 YFSETQ. Assay: immunoSEQ multiplex PCR; the TCRdb copy retains only in-frame clones and omits some. The repertoire holds about 96,000 clones, with roughly 83% as singletons. Specimen: blood, collected before dendritic cell vaccination. The genes are TRBV5-1 and TRBJ2-2; D gene ambiguous. The TCR comes from a human donor with glioblastoma. CDR3 protein: CASSLGLFDGGELFF. Here the CDR3 DNA reads TGCGCCAGCAGCTTGGGACTTTTTGATGGCGGGGAGCTGTTTTTT.